Given below is one T cell receptor (beta chain) in context. Measured with immunoSEQ multiplex PCR; TCRdb has only the in-frame clones, and not every one. The repertoire consists of 93,000 or so clones, with around 91% occurring once and the leading ten covering 0.9% to 0.95%. This sample was taken from a study of T cell changes during pregnancy in multiple sclerosis. The ends were cut back, 2 bases at V and 4 bases at J, with 6 bases in the middle. Looked up from germline, CDR1 is MGHDK and CDR2 is SYGVNS. The CDR3 totals 13 residues. Sequenced here: peripheral blood, sampled after pregnancy. This receptor was taken from a female donor with multiple sclerosis, enrolled in a pregnancy study. The chain uses TRBV25-1 and TRBJ1-5; no clear D. CDR3 sequence (DNA): TGTGCCAGCAGTGAACACGGGAATCAGCCCCAGCATTTT. This translates into CASSEHGNQPQHF.